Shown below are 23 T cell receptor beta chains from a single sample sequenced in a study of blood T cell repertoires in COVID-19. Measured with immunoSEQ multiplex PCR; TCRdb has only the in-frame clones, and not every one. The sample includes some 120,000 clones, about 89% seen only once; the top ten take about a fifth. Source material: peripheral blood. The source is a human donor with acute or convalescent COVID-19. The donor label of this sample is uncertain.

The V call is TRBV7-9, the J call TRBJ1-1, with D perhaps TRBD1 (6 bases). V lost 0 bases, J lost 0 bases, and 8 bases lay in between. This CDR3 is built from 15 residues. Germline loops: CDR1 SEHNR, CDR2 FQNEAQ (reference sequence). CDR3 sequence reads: CASSLAQGLNTEAFF. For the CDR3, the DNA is TGTGCCAGCAGCTTAGCGCAGGGGCTGAACACTGAAGCTTTCTTT.

The DNA for the CDR3 is TGTGCCAGTAGGAGCTATTATGGCTACACCTTC. This encodes CASRSYYGYTF. The chain is built from TRBV5-8 and TRBJ1-2; D uncertain. V was clipped by 8 bases and J by 5 bases, with 10 bases between them. Germline V gene data show CDR1 as SGHTS and CDR2 as YDEGEE. CDR3 size: 11 residues.

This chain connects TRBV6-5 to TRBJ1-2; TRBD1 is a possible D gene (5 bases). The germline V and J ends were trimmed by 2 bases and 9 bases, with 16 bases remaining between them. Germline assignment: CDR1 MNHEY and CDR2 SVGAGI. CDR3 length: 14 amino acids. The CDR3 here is CASSYSPTDLSYTF. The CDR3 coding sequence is TGTGCCAGCAGTTACAGCCCGACAGACTTGAGCTACACCTTC.

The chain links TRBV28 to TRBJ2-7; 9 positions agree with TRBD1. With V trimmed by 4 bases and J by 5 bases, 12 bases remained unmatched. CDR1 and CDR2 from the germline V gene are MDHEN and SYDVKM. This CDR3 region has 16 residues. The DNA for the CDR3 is TGTGCCAGCAGTTCCCCTATGGGACAGGGCATGGACGAGCAGTACTTC. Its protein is CASSSPMGQGMDEQYF.

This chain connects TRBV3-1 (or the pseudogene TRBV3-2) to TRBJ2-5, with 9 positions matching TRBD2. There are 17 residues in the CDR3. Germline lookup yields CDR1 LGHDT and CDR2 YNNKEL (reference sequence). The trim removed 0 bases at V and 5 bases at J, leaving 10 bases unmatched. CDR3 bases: TGTGCCAGCAGCCAAGATAGAATAGCGGGAGTTCGGGAGACCCAGTACTTC. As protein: CASSQDRIAGVRETQYF.

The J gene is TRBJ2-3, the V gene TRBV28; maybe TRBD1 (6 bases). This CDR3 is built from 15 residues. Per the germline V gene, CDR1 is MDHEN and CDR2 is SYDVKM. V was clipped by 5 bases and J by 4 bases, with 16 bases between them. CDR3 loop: CASSPGHVGADTQYF. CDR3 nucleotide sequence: TGTGCCAGCAGTCCGGGACACGTAGGAGCAGATACGCAGTATTTT.

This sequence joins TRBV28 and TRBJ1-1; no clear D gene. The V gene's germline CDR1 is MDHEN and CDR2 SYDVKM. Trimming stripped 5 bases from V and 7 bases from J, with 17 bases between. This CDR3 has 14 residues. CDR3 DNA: TGTGCCAGCAGTAAGGAGACCAGACCGGATGAAGCTTTCTTT. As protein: CASSKETRPDEAFF.

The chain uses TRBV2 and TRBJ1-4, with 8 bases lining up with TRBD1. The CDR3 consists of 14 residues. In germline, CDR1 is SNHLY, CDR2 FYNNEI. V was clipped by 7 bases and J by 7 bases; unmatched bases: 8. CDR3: CASNQGAKGEKLFF. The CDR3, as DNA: TGTGCCAGCAACCAGGGGGCGAAGGGTGAAAAACTGTTTTTT.

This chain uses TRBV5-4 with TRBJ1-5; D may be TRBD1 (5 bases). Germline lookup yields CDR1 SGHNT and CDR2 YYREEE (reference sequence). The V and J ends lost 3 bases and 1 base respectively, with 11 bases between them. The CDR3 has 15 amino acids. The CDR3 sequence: CASSYGGGSNQPQHF. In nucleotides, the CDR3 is TGTGCCAGCAGCTATGGGGGGGGAAGCAATCAGCCCCAGCATTTT.

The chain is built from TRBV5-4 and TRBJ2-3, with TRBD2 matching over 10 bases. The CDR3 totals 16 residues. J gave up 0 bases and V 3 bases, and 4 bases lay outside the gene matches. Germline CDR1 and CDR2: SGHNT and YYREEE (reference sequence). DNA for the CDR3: TGTGCCAGCAGCTCGCAACTAGCGGGGAGCACAGATACGCAGTATTTT. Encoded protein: CASSSQLAGSTDTQYF.

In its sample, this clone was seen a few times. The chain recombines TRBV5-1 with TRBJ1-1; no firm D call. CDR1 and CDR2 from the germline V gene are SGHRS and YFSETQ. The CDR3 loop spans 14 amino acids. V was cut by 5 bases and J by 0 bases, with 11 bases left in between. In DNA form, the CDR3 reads TGCGCCAGCAGTCGGAGGCAAATGAACACTGAAGCTTTCTTT. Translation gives CASSRRQMNTEAFF.

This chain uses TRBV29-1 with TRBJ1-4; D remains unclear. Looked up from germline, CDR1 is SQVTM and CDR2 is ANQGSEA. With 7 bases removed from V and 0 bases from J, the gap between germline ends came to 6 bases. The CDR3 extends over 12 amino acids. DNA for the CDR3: TGCAGCGGCATAGCAACTAATGAAAAACTGTTTTTT. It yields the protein CSGIATNEKLFF.

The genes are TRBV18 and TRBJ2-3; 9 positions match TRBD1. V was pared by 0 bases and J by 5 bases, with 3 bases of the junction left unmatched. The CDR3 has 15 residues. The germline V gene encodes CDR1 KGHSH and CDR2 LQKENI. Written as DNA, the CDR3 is TGTGCCAGCTCACCACCGGGACAGGGACGAGATACGCAGTATTTT. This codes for CASSPPGQGRDTQYF. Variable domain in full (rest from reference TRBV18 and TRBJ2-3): NAGVMQNPRHLVRRRGQEARLRCSPMKGHSHVYWYRQLPEEGLKFMVYLQKENIIDESGMPKERFSAEFPKEGPSILRIQQVVRGDSAAYFCASSPPGQGRDTQYFGPGTRLTVL.

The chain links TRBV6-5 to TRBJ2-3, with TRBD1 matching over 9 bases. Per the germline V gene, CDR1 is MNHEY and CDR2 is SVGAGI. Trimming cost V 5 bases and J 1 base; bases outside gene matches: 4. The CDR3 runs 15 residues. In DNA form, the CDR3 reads TGTGCCAGCAGTCGGACAGGGGCCCGCACAGATACGCAGTATTTT. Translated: CASSRTGARTDTQYF.

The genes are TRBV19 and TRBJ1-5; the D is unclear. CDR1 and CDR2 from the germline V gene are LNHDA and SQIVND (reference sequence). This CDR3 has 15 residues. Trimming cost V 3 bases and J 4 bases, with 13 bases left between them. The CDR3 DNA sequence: TGTGCCAGTAGTATCAACTACTCGGGTAATCAGCCCCAGCATTTT. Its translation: CASSINYSGNQPQHF.

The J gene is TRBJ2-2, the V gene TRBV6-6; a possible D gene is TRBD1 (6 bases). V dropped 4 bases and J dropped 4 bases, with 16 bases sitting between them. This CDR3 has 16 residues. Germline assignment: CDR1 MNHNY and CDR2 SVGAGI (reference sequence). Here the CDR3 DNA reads TGTGCCAGCAGTTGGGGAAACAGGGTCGGCACCGGGGAGCTGTTTTTT. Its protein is CASSWGNRVGTGELFF.

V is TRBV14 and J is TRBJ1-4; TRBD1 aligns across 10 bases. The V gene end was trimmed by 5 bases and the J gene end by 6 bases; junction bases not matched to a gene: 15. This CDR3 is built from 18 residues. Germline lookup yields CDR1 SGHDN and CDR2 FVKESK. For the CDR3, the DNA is TGTGCCAGCAGCAAAGCGAAAAGACAGGGGGCGAGAGATGAAAAACTGTTTTTT. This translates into CASSKAKRQGARDEKLFF.

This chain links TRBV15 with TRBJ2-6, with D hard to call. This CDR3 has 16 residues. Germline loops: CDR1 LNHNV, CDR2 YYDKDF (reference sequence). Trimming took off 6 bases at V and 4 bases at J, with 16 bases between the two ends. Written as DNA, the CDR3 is TGTGCCACCAGAAGGTCGTTGTACGGGGGGGCCAACGTCCTGACTTTC. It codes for CATRRSLYGGANVLTF.

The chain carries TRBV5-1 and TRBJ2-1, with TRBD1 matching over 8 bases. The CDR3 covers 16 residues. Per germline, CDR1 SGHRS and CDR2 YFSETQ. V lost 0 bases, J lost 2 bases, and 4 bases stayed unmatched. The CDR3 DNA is TGCGCCAGCAGCTTGGCCGGACAGGGCACCTACAATGAGCAGTTCTTC. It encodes CASSLAGQGTYNEQFF.

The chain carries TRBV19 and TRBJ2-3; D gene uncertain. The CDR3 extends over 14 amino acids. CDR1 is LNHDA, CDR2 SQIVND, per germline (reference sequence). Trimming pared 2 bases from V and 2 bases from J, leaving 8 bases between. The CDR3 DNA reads TGTGCCAGTAGTATATCCGGTAACACAGATACGCAGTATTTT. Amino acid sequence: CASSISGNTDTQYF. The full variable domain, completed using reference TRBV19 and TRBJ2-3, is DGGITQSPKYLFRKEGQNVTLSCEQNLNHDAMYWYRQDPGQGLRLIYYSQIVNDFQKGDIAEGYSVSREKKESFPLTVTSAQKNPTAFYLCASSISGNTDTQYFGPGTRLTVL.

CDR3: CASSQAGLFGNTIYF. The DNA for the CDR3 is TGTGCCAGCAGCCAAGCAGGGCTCTTTGGAAACACCATATATTTT. This chain links TRBV3-1 (or the pseudogene TRBV3-2) with TRBJ1-3; D is perhaps TRBD1 (5 bases). CDR1 and CDR2 from the germline V gene are LGHDT and YNNKEL (reference sequence). With 1 base removed from V and 3 bases from J, the gap between germline ends came to 10 bases. CDR3 size: 15 residues.

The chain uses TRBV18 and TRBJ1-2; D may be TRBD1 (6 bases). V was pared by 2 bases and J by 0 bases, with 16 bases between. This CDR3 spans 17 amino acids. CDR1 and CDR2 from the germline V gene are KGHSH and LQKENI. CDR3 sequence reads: CASSPSQGKGANYGYTF. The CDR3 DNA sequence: TGTGCCAGCTCACCATCCCAGGGGAAAGGGGCTAACTATGGCTACACCTTC.

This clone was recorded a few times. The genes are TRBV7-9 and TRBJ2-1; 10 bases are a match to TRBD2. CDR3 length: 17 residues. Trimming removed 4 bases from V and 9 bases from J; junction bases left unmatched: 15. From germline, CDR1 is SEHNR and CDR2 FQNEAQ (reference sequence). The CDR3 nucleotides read TGTGCCAGCAGCTCCGGATCCGGGACTAGCGCGCTGGGTGAGCAGTTCTTC. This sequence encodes CASSSGSGTSALGEQFF. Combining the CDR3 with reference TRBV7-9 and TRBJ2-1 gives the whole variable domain DTGVSQNPRHKITKRGQNVTFRCDPISEHNRLYWYRQTLGQGPEFLTYFQNEAQLEKSRLLSDRFSAERPKGSFSTLEIQRTEQGDSAMYLCASSSGSGTSALGEQFFGPGTRLTVL.